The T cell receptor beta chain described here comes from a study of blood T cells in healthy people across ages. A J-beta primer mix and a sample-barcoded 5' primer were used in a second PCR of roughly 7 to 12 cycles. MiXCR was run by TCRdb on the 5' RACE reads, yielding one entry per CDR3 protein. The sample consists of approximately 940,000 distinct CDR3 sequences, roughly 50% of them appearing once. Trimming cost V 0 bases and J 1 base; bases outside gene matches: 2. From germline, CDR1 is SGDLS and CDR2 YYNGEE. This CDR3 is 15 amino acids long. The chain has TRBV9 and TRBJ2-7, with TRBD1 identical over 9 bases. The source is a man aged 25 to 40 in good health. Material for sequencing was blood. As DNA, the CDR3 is TGTGCCAGCAGCGTAGAACAGGGGGCATCCTACGAGCAGTACTTC. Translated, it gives CASSVEQGASYEQYF.